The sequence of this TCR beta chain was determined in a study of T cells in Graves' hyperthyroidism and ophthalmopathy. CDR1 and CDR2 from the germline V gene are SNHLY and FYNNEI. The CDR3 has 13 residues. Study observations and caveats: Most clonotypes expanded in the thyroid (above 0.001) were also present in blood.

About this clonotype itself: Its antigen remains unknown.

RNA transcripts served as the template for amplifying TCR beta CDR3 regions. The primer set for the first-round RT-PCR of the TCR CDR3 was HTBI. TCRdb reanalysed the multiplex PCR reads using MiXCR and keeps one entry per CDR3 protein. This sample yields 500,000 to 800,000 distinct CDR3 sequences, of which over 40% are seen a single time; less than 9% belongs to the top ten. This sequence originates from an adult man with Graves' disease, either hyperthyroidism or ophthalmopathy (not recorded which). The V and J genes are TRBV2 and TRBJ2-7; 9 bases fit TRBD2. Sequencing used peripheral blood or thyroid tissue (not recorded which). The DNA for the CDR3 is TGTGCTAGCCATAGCGGGAGTAGGTACGAGCAGTACTTC. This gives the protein CASHSGSRYEQYF.